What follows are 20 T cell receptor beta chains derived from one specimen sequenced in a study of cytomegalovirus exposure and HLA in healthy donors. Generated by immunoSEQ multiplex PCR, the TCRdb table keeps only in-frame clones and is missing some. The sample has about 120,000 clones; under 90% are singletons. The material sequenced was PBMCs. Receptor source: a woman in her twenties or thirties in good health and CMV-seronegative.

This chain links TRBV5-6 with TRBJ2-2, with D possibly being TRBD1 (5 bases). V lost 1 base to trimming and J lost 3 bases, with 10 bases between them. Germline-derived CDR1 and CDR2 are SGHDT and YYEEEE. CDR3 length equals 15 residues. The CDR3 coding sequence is TGTGCCAGCAGCTTGAGGGGATCATACACCGGGGAGCTGTTTTTT. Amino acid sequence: CASSLRGSYTGELFF.

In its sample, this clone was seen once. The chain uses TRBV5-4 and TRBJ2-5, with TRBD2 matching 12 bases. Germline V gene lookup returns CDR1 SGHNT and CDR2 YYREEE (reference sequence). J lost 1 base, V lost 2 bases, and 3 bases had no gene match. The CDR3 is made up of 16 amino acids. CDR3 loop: CASSFKTSGGQETQYF. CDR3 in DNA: TGTGCCAGCAGCTTCAAGACTAGCGGGGGCCAAGAGACCCAGTACTTC.

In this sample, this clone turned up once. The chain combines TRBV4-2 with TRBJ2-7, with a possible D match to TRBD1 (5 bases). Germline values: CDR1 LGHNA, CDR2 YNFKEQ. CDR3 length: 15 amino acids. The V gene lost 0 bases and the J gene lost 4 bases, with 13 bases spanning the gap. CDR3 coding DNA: TGTGCCAGCAGCCAAGATCTTTACAGGTCGTACGAGCAGTACTTC. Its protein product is CASSQDLYRSYEQYF.

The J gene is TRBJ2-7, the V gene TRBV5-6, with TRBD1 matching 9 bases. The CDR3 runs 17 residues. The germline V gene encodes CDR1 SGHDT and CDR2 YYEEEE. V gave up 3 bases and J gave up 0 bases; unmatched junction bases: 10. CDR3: CASSSGRWDRVSYEQYF. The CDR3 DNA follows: TGTGCCAGCAGCTCGGGCCGGTGGGACAGGGTCTCCTACGAGCAGTACTTC.

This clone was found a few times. Written as DNA, the CDR3 is TGTGCCAGCAGCTCCGGGAGCGGGGAGAGAACCCAGTACTTC. It encodes CASSSGSGERTQYF. The V gene is TRBV7-2, the J gene TRBJ2-5, with 7 bases lining up with TRBD2. The V gene's germline CDR1 is SGHTA and CDR2 FQGNSA. J gave up 8 bases and V 4 bases, and 10 bases lay outside the gene matches. The CDR3 totals 14 residues. Supplemented by reference TRBV7-2 and TRBJ2-5, the full variable domain reads GAGVSQSPSNKVTEKGKDVELRCDPISGHTALYWYRQSLGQGLEFLIYFQGNSAPDKSGLPSDRFSAERTGGSVSTLTIQRTQQEDSAVYLCASSSGSGERTQYFGPGTRLLVL.

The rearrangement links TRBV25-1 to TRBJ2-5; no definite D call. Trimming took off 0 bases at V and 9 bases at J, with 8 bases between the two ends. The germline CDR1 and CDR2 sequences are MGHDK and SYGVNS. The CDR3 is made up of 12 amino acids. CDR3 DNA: TGTGCCAGCAGTGAATATCCCAGTGCCCAGTACTTC. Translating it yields CASSEYPSAQYF.

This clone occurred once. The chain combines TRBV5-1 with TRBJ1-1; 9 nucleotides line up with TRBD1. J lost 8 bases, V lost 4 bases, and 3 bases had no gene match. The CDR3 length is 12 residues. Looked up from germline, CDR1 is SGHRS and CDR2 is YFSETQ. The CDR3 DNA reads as TGCGCCAGCAGCCCCGGGACAGGGGAAGCTTTCTTT. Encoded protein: CASSPGTGEAFF.

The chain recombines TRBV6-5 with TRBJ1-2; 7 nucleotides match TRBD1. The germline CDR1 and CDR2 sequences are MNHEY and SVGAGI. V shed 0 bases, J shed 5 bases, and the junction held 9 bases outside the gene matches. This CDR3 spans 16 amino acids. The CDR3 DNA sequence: TGTGCCAGCAGTTACTCTCGGGGCGGGACAGAGTATGGCTACACCTTC. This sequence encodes CASSYSRGGTEYGYTF.

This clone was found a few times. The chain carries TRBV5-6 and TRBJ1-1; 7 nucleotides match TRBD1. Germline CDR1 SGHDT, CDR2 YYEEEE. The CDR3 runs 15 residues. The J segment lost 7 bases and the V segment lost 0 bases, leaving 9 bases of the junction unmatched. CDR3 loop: CASSLGGGPSREAFF. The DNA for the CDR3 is TGTGCCAGCAGCTTGGGAGGGGGCCCCTCTCGTGAAGCTTTCTTT.

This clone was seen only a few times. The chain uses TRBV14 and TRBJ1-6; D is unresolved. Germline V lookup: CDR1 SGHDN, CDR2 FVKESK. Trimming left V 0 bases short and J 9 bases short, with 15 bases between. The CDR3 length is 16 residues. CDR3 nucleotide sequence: TGTGCCAGCAGCCAAGATCCCGGGGTGCGTGGTTCACCCCTCCACTTT. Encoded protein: CASSQDPGVRGSPLHF.

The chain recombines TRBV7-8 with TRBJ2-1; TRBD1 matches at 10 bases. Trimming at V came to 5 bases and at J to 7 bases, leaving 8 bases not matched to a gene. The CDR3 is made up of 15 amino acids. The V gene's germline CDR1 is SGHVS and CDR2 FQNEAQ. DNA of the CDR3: TGTGCCAGCAGCCCCCGGGACAGGGGTTTTAATGAGCAGTTCTTC. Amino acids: CASSPRDRGFNEQFF.

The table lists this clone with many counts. The CDR3 is CASSYNEGMNTEAFF. CDR3 in DNA: TGTGCCAGCAGTTACAATGAGGGAATGAACACTGAAGCTTTCTTT. This chain uses TRBV6-5 with TRBJ1-1; no clear D. CDR3 length: 15 amino acids. In germline, CDR1 is MNHEY, CDR2 SVGAGI. The V gene lost 2 bases and the J gene lost 0 bases, with 10 bases spanning the gap.

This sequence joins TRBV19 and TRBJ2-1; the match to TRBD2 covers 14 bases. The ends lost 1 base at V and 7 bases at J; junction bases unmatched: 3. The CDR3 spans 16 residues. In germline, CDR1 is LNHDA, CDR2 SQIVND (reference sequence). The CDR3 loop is CASSIGRTSGGNEQFF. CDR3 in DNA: TGTGCCAGTAGTATAGGGCGGACTAGCGGGGGGAATGAGCAGTTCTTC.

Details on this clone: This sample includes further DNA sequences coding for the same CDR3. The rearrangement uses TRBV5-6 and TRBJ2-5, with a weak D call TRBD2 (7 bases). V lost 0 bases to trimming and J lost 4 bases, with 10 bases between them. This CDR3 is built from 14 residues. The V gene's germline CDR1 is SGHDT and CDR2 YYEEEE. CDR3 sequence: CASSLVGGLETQYF. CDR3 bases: TGTGCCAGCAGCTTGGTCGGGGGGCTAGAGACCCAGTACTTC.

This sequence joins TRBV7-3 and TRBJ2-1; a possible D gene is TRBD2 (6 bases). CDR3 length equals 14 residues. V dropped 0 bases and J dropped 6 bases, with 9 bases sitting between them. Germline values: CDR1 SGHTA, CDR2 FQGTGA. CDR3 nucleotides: TGTGCCAGCAGCTTAACTAATAGCGGCAATGAGCAGTTCTTC. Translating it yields CASSLTNSGNEQFF.

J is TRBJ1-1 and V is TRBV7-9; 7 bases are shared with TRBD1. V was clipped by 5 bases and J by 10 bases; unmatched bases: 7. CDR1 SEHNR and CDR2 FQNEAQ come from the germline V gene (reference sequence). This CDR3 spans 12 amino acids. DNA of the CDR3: TGTGCCAGCAGCCGTGACAGGGCAATAGCTTTCTTT. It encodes CASSRDRAIAFF.

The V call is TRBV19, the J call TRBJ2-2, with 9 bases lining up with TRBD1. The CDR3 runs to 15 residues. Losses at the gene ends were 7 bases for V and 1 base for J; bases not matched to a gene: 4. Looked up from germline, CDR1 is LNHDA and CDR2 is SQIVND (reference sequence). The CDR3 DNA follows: TGTGCCAGTAAGGCGGGACAGGGGAACACCGGGGAGCTGTTTTTT. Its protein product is CASKAGQGNTGELFF.

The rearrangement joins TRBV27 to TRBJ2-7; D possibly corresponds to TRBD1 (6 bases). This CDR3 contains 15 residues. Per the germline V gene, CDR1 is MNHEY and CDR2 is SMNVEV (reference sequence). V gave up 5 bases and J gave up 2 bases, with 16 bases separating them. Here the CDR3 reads CASSPSTGLPYEQYF. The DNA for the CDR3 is TGTGCCAGCAGTCCTTCAACAGGGCTTCCCTACGAGCAGTACTTC.

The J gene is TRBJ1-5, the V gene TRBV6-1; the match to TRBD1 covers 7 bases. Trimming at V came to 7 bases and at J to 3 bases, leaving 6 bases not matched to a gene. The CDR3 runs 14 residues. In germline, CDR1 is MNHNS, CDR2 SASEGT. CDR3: CASKQQGNNQPQHF. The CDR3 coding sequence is TGTGCCAGCAAGCAACAGGGGAACAATCAGCCCCAGCATTTT.

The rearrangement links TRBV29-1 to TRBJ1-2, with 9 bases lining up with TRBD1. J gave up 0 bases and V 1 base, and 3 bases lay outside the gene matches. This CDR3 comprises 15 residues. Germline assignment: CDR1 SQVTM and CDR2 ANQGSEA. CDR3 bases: TGCAGCGTTGAAGGGGACAGGGCTGCTAACTATGGCTACACCTTC. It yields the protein CSVEGDRAANYGYTF.